This TCR beta chain was identified during a study of blood T cell repertoires in COVID-19. About the study: Specimens from acute and convalescent COVID-19 originated in the United States, Italy and Spain. Sources were T cells, B-cell-depleted T cells, or PBMCs; the material itself was cDNA or gDNA.

As originally analysed: Amplification with reference gene primers provided the estimates of nucleated cell counts. The method was immunoSEQ multiplex PCR; TCRdb's version includes in-frame clones alone and lacks a portion of them. Clone size and V and J calls were adopted from that table, with D and trimming inferred from the DNA. This repertoire shows around 99,000 clones, over 60% found once; its top ten account for approximately 4.2%. Trimming took 1 base from V and 4 from J, leaving 11 bases between them. This CDR3 spans 15 amino acids. The V gene's germline CDR1 is LNHDA and CDR2 SQIVND (reference sequence).

Sequencing used peripheral blood. V and J are TRBV19 and TRBJ1-5; D not certain. The sequence was obtained from a human donor in a cohort sampled during active or convalescent COVID-19. This chain's CDR3 is CASSIGRSGNQPQHF. As DNA, the CDR3 is TGTGCCAGTAGTATAGGGCGGTCTGGGAATCAGCCCCAGCATTTT.